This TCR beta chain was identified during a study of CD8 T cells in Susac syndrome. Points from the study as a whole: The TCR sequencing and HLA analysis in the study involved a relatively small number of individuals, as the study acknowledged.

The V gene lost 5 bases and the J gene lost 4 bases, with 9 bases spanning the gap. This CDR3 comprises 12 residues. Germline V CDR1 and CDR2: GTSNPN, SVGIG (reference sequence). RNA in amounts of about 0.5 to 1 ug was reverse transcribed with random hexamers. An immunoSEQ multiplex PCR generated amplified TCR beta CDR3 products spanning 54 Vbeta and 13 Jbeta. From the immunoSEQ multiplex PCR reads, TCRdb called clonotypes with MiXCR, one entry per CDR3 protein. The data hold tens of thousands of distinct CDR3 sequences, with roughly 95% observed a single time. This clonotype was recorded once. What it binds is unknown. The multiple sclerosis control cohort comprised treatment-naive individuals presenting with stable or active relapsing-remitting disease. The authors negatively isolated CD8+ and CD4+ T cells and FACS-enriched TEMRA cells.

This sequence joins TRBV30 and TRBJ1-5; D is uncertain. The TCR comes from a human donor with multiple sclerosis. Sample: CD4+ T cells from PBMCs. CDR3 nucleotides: TGTGCCTGGGATGACGGGAATCAGCCCCAGCATTTT. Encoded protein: CAWDDGNQPQHF. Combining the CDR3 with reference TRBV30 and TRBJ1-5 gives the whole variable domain SQTIHQWPATLVQPVGSPLSLECTVEGTSNPNLYWYRQAAGRGLQLLFYSVGIGQISSEVPQNLSASRPQDRQFILSSKKLLLSDSGFYLCAWDDGNQPQHFGDGTRLSIL.